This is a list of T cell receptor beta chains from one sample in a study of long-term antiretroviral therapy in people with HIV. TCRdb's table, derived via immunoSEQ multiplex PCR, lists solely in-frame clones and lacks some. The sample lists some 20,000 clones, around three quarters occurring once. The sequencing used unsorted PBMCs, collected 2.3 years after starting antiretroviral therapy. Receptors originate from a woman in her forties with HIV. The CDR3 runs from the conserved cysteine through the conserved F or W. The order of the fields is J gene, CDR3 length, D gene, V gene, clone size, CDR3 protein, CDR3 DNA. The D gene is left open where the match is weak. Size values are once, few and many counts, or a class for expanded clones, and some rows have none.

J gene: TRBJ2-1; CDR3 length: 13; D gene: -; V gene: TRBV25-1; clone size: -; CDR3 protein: CASSAPWGDEQFF; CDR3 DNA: TGTGCCAGCAGTGCCCCGTGGGGGGATGAGCAGTTCTTC
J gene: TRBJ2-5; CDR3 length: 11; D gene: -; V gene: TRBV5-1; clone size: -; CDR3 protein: CASSLEETQYF; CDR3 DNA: TGCGCCAGCAGCTTGGAGGAGACCCAGTACTTC
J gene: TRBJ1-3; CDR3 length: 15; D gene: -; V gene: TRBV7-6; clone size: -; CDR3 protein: CASSPRPYSGNTIYF; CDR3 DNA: TGTGCCAGCAGCCCTCGACCTTACTCTGGAAACACCATATATTTT
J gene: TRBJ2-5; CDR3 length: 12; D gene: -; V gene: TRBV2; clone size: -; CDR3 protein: CASGARAETQYF; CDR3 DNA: TGTGCCAGCGGGGCTAGGGCCGAGACCCAGTACTTC
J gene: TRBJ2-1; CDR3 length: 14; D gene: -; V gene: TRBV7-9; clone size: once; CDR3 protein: CASSTRTGSGEQFF; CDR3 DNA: TGTGCCAGCAGCACCAGAACAGGGAGCGGTGAGCAGTTCTTC
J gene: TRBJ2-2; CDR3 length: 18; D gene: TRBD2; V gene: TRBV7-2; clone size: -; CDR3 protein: CASSASPGGGRGTGELFF; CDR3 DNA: TGTGCCAGCAGCGCTAGCCCCGGCGGGGGTCGGGGCACCGGGGAGCTGTTTTTT
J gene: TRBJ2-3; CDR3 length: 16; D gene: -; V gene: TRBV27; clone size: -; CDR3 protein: CASSFSGPPFTDTQYF; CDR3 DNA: TGTGCCAGCAGTTTTTCCGGCCCTCCCTTCACAGATACGCAGTATTTT
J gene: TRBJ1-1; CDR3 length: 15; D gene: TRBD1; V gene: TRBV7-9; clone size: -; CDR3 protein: CASSPPTGVGTEAFF; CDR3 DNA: TGTGCCAGCAGCCCACCGACAGGGGTTGGCACTGAAGCTTTCTTT
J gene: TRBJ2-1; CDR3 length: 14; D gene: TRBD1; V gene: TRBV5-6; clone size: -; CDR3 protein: CASSPRDRGNEQFF; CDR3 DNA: TGTGCCAGCAGCCCCCGGGACAGGGGCAATGAGCAGTTCTTC
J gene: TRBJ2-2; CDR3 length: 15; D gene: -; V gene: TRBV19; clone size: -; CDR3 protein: CASSMGQRGTGELFF; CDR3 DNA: TGTGCCAGTAGTATGGGACAAAGAGGCACCGGGGAGCTGTTTTTT
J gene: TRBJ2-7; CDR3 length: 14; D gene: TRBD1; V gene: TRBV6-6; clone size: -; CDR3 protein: CASSYDTGVFEQYF; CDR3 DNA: TGTGCCAGCAGTTACGACACAGGGGTATTCGAGCAGTACTTC
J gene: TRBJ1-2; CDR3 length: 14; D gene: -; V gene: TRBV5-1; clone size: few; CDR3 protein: CASARTEEELGYTF; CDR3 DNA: TGCGCCAGCGCAAGGACAGAGGAGGAACTGGGCTACACCTTC
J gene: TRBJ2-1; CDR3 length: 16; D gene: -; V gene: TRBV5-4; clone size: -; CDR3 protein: CASSPSGGASGDEQFF; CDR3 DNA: TGTGCCAGCAGCCCAAGTGGGGGGGCCTCGGGAGATGAGCAGTTCTTC
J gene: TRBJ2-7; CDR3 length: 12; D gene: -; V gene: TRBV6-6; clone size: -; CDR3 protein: CASSTGTPLQYF; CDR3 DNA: TGTGCCAGCAGTACAGGCACTCCGTTGCAGTACTTC
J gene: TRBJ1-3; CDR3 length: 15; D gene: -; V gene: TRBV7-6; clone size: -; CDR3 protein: CASSFRESSGNTIYF; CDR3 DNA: TGTGCCAGCAGCTTTAGGGAGAGCTCTGGAAACACCATATATTTT
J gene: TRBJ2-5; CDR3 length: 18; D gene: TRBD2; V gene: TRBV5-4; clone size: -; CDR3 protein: CASSQEAAGGPVVETQYF; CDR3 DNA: TGTGCCAGCAGCCAAGAGGCGGCGGGGGGGCCGGTGGTAGAGACCCAGTACTTC
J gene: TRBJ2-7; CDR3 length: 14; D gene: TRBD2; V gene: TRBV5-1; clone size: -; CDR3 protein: CASSWTSGTYEQYF; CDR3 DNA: TGCGCCAGCAGCTGGACTAGCGGAACCTACGAGCAGTACTTC
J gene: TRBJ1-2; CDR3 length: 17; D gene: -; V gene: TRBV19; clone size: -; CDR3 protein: CASSIGMGMAKNYGYTF; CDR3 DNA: TGTGCCAGTAGTATTGGGATGGGGATGGCAAAGAACTATGGCTACACCTTC
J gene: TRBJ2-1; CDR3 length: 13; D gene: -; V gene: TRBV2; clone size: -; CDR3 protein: CASRMNPYNEQFF; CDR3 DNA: TGTGCCAGCAGGATGAACCCCTACAATGAGCAGTTCTTC
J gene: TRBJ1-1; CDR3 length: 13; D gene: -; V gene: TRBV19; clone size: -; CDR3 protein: CASSIGGLTEAFF; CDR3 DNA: TGTGCCAGTAGTATTGGGGGCCTAACTGAAGCTTTCTTT